This entry lists 24 T cell receptor beta chains sequenced from one sample in a study of blood T cell repertoires in COVID-19. The data were produced by immunoSEQ multiplex PCR, yet TCRdb's version contains in-frame clones alone and is incomplete. The table has approximately 14,000 clones, over 80% seen once; the top ten hold roughly 32%. The sample comprised peripheral blood. These receptors were collected from a man aged 45 to 65 with active COVID-19.

The chain couples TRBV11-2 to TRBJ2-7; a possible D gene is TRBD1 (6 bases). CDR3 length: 14 residues. Trimming pared 4 bases from V and 6 bases from J, leaving 16 bases between. CDR1 and CDR2 (germline): SGHAT, FQNNGV. CDR3 loop: CASSSGTQYREQYF. DNA of the CDR3: TGTGCCAGCAGCTCCGGGACACAGTACCGCGAGCAGTACTTC.

The rearrangement joins TRBV29-1 to TRBJ2-4, with D possibly being TRBD2 (5 bases). The CDR3 extends over 13 amino acids. Trimming removed 4 bases from V and 1 base from J, with 8 bases in between. The germline V gene has CDR1 SQVTM and CDR2 ANQGSEA. This CDR3 is CSVVGGAKNIQYF. The CDR3 DNA sequence: TGCAGCGTTGTTGGCGGGGCCAAAAACATTCAGTACTTC.

The chain uses TRBV21-1 and TRBJ2-3; TRBD2 reflects the table's D call only, with no check against the DNA. TRBV21-1 constitutes a pseudogene. The CDR3 extends over 18 amino acids. CDR3 in DNA: TGTGCCAGCAGCAAAGGGGGCAGCGGGGACGGAATTTTCGGTACGCAGTATTTT. As protein: CASSKGGSGDGIFGTQYF.

V and J are TRBV4-1 and TRBJ1-2; 8 bases line up with TRBD1. In germline, CDR1 is MGHRA, CDR2 YSYEKL. The CDR3 is 14 amino acids. Trimming at V came to 5 bases and at J to 2 bases, leaving 4 bases not matched to a gene. The CDR3 loop is CASSGDRLNYGYTF. The CDR3 DNA reads as TGCGCCAGCAGCGGGGACAGGCTAAACTATGGCTACACCTTC.

This clone was observed a handful of times. The V gene is TRBV6-5, the J gene TRBJ2-7; 10 nucleotides align to TRBD1. In germline, CDR1 is MNHEY, CDR2 SVGAGI. With V trimmed by 6 bases and J by 0 bases, 5 bases remained unmatched. This CDR3 has 15 residues. The CDR3 DNA is TGTGCCAGCAGGATGGGACAGGGGAGCTCCTACGAGCAGTACTTC. Amino acids: CASRMGQGSSYEQYF.

The chain has TRBV6-6 and TRBJ2-2; D is unresolved. CDR1 and CDR2 from the germline V gene are MNHNY and SVGAGI (reference sequence). CDR3 length: 11 amino acids. The V and J ends lost 2 bases and 8 bases respectively, with 3 bases between them. Here the CDR3 DNA reads TGTGCCAGCAGTTACATAGGGGAGCTGTTTTTT. Its translation: CASSYIGELFF.

This chain links TRBV19 with TRBJ2-7, with TRBD1 matching over 8 bases. The length of the CDR3 is 15 residues. The V and J ends lost 3 bases and 3 bases, in that order; junction bases with no gene match: 7. CDR1 and CDR2 from the germline V gene are LNHDA and SQIVND (reference sequence). Here the CDR3 reads CASSIGPGGVYEQYF. As DNA, the CDR3 is TGTGCCAGTAGTATCGGTCCAGGGGGCGTCTACGAGCAGTACTTC.

This clone was counted a single time. This chain joins TRBV20-1 and TRBJ2-1; 7 nucleotides align to TRBD2. The CDR3 covers 16 residues. The germline gives CDR1 DFQATT, CDR2 SNEGSKA (reference sequence). V dropped 3 bases and J dropped 5; count of bases not matched to a gene: 13. DNA for the CDR3: TGCAGTGCTAGTAATCATGACGGGAGGTCGAACAATGAGCAGTTCTTC. Its protein is CSASNHDGRSNNEQFF.

V and J are TRBV7-8 and TRBJ1-2, with a weak D call TRBD1 (5 bases). V was shortened by 4 bases and J by 2 bases, with 8 bases between the two germline ends. This CDR3 is 13 amino acids long. Germline V gives CDR1 SGHVS, CDR2 FQNEAQ. The CDR3 nucleotides read TGTGCCAGCAGCTACAGGATGAACTATGGCTACACCTTC. It codes for CASSYRMNYGYTF.

This clone was found once. The chain uses TRBV28 and TRBJ2-7, with a possible D match to TRBD2 (5 bases). V gave up 2 bases and J gave up 5 bases, with 10 bases separating them. The CDR3 loop spans 13 amino acids. CDR1 MDHEN and CDR2 SYDVKM come from the germline V gene. Here the CDR3 reads CASSLGLGDEQYF. CDR3 DNA: TGTGCCAGCAGTTTAGGGCTCGGGGACGAGCAGTACTTC.

The rearrangement links TRBV15 to TRBJ2-7; D unclear. The CDR3 loop spans 14 amino acids. CDR1 is LNHNV, CDR2 YYDKDF, per germline (reference sequence). The V and J ends lost 0 bases and 4 bases respectively, with 10 bases between them. The CDR3 sequence: CATSRELETYEQYF. CDR3 DNA: TGTGCCACCAGCAGAGAACTGGAGACTTACGAGCAGTACTTC.

The rearrangement joins TRBV3-1 (or the pseudogene TRBV3-2) to TRBJ2-2; weak D call: TRBD1 (6 bases). CDR1 is LGHDT, CDR2 YNNKEL, per germline (reference sequence). The CDR3 runs 18 residues. Trimming shortened V by 1 base and J by 0 bases, and 15 bases separated the two germline ends. CDR3 amino acids: CASSQGLGAGPNTGELFF. The CDR3 nucleotides read TGTGCCAGCAGCCAAGGGCTGGGGGCAGGACCGAACACCGGGGAGCTGTTTTTT.

This chain connects TRBV29-1 to TRBJ1-4; D gene ambiguous. Looked up from germline, CDR1 is SQVTM and CDR2 is ANQGSEA. This CDR3 comprises 15 residues. V shed 3 bases and J shed 0 bases, with 11 bases lying between them. The CDR3 DNA reads TGCAGCGTTGAGCGGGTCGAGACAACTAATGAAAAACTGTTTTTT. It codes for CSVERVETTNEKLFF.

The rearrangement uses TRBV25-1 and TRBJ2-4; TRBD1 aligns across 7 bases. This CDR3 comprises 16 residues. The V segment lost 4 bases and the J segment 5 bases; nucleotides outside the gene matches: 11. Germline loops: CDR1 MGHDK, CDR2 SYGVNS. The chain's CDR3 is CASSGDRLTGQNIQYF. CDR3 bases: TGTGCCAGCAGTGGAGACCGGCTGACAGGGCAAAACATTCAGTACTTC.

The chain carries TRBV28 and TRBJ1-1; weak D call: TRBD1 (5 bases). Trimming cost V 5 bases and J 1 base, with 14 bases left between them. From germline, CDR1 is MDHEN and CDR2 SYDVKM. CDR3 length: 15 amino acids. The chain's CDR3 is CASSPRTTGNTEAFF. The CDR3 nucleotides read TGTGCCAGCAGTCCCAGGACAACGGGGAACACTGAAGCTTTCTTT.

This clone was detected a few times. The V gene is TRBV7-9, the J gene TRBJ2-5; the D gene is possibly TRBD2 (6 bases). Trimming pared 4 bases from V and 2 bases from J, leaving 20 bases between. CDR1 is SEHNR and CDR2 is FQNEAQ in the germline V gene (reference sequence). CDR3 length: 17 residues. CDR3 sequence: CASSSPFPGEGQETQYF. CDR3 coding DNA: TGTGCCAGCAGCTCCCCATTTCCGGGAGAGGGGCAAGAGACCCAGTACTTC.

Here the CDR3 reads CASSFEGALFADTQYF. In nucleotides, the CDR3 is TGTGCCAGCAGTTTTGAGGGGGCTCTATTCGCAGATACGCAGTATTTT. The chain is built from TRBV28 and TRBJ2-3; 7 positions agree with TRBD1. The CDR3 length is 16 residues. With 3 bases clipped from V and 4 bases from J, the junction kept 10 bases outside the gene matches. The germline CDR1 and CDR2 sequences are MDHEN and SYDVKM.

V usage is TRBV7-9 and J usage is TRBJ1-1; TRBD1 is a possible D gene (6 bases). The V gene lost 1 base and the J gene lost 0 bases, with 12 bases spanning the gap. This CDR3 region has 16 residues. The germline V gene encodes CDR1 SEHNR and CDR2 FQNEAQ (reference sequence). CDR3 protein: CASSLEGDNLNTEAFF. CDR3 nucleotides: TGTGCCAGCAGCTTAGAGGGGGATAACTTGAACACTGAAGCTTTCTTT.

This clone was counted between two and nine times. The chain uses TRBV27 and TRBJ2-1, with 11 bases aligning to TRBD2. Germline loops: CDR1 MNHEY, CDR2 SMNVEV (reference sequence). The CDR3 has 15 residues. V lost 6 bases to trimming and J lost 5 bases; unmatched junction nucleotides: 6. The CDR3 loop is CASSLGTSGNNEQFF. CDR3 bases: TGTGCCAGCAGCCTCGGGACTAGCGGAAACAATGAGCAGTTCTTC.

V is TRBV5-1 and J is TRBJ2-7; 7 nucleotides agree with TRBD1. CDR3 size: 12 residues. V shed 4 bases and J 6 bases; nucleotides not matched to a gene: 4. Germline-derived CDR1 and CDR2 are SGHRS and YFSETQ. The CDR3 spells CASSPDRREQYF. CDR3 bases: TGCGCCAGCAGCCCGGACAGGCGCGAGCAGTACTTC.

The chain is built from TRBV4-1 and TRBJ2-1, with D possibly TRBD2 on 6 matching bases. Germline CDR1 reads MGHRA; CDR2 reads YSYEKL. V was clipped by 4 bases and J by 4 bases, with 8 bases between them. The CDR3 sequence is 13 residues long. Written as DNA, the CDR3 is TGCGCCAGCAGCCGGCTAGCGTACAATGAGCAGTTCTTC. Encoded protein: CASSRLAYNEQFF.

The J gene is TRBJ2-5, the V gene TRBV20-1, with 10 bases fitting TRBD2. The CDR3 covers 14 residues. Germline CDR1 reads DFQATT; CDR2 reads SNEGSKA (reference sequence). The V segment lost 3 bases and the J segment 3 bases; nucleotides outside the gene matches: 4. DNA of the CDR3: TGCAGTGCTAGTCTAGCGGGAGCGGAAGAGACCCAGTACTTC. Amino acids: CSASLAGAEETQYF.

V usage is TRBV6-6 and J usage is TRBJ2-1, with D perhaps TRBD1 (6 bases). Per the germline V gene, CDR1 is MNHNY and CDR2 is SVGAGI (reference sequence). V was shortened by 0 bases and J by 8 bases, with 17 bases between the two germline ends. CDR3 length: 16 residues. This CDR3 reads CASSYSSGDKHHEQFF. Here the CDR3 DNA reads TGTGCCAGCAGTTACTCGTCTGGGGACAAACATCATGAGCAGTTCTTC.

The chain couples TRBV29-1 to TRBJ1-2; TRBD1 aligns across 10 bases. The CDR3 sequence is 12 residues long. V was pared by 6 bases and J by 8 bases, with 6 bases of the junction left unmatched. The germline V gene encodes CDR1 SQVTM and CDR2 ANQGSEA. The CDR3, as DNA: TGCAGCGTAGCCGGGACAGGGGAAGGCTACACCTTC. Its translation is CSVAGTGEGYTF.